Included here is one T cell receptor beta chain sequence, with context. Its antigen is not identified. Drawing of peripheral blood yielded about 10 milliliters from each donor. This sample was taken from a study of blood T cells in healthy people across ages. General study results and limits: Diversity estimates drawn from one million T cells were deemed underestimates. Expanded clonotype changes were possibly confounded by unknown donor CMV status.

Deletions cut 3 bases from V and 7 bases from J, with 9 bases between. Germline CDR1 is SQVTM and CDR2 is ANQGSEA. The CDR3 spans 11 residues. Combining a sample-barcoded 5' primer with a J-beta primer mix, a second PCR ran for 7 to 11 cycles. TCRdb analysed the 5' RACE reads with MiXCR anew, one entry per CDR3 protein. The data contain fewer than 2,000,000 distinct CDR3 sequences, 30% to 40% of them singletons. The rearrangement joins TRBV29-1 to TRBJ1-2; D is uncertain. This sequence originates from a human donor in good health. Specimen: blood. Written as DNA, the CDR3 is TGCAGCGTTGATTATAGGTCTGGCTACACCTTC. Translating it yields CSVDYRSGYTF.